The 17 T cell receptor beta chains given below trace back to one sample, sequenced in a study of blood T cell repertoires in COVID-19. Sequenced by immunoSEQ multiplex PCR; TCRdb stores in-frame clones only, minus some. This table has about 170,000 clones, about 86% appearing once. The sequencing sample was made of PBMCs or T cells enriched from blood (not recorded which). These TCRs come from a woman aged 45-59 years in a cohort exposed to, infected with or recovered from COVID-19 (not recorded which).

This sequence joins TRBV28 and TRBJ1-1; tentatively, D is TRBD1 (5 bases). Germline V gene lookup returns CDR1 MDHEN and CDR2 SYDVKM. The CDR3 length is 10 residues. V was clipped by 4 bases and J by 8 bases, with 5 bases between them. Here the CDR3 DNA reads TGTGCCAGCAGTTCAGGGGAAGCTTTCTTT. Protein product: CASSSGEAFF.

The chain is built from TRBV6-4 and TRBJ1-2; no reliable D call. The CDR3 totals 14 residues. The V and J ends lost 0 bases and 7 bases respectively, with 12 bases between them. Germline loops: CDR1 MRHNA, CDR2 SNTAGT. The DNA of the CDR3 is TGTGCCAGCAGTGACTCCAGCTCCCGGAGTGGCTACACCTTC. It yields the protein CASSDSSSRSGYTF.

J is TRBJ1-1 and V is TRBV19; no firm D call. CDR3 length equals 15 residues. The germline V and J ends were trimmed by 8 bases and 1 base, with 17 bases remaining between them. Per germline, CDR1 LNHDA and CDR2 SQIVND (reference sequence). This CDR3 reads CASPLPRAGNTEAFF. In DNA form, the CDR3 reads TGTGCCAGTCCCCTTCCCCGGGCGGGGAACACTGAAGCTTTCTTT. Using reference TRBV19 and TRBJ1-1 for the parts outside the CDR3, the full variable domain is DGGITQSPKYLFRKEGQNVTLSCEQNLNHDAMYWYRQDPGQGLRLIYYSQIVNDFQKGDIAEGYSVSREKKESFPLTVTSAQKNPTAFYLCASPLPRAGNTEAFFGQGTRLTVV.

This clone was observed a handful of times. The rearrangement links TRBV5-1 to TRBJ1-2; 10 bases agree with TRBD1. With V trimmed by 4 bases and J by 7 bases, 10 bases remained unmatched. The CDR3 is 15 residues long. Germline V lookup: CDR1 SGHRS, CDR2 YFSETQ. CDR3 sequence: CASSGGQGPLGGYTF. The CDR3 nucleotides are TGCGCCAGCAGCGGGGGACAGGGGCCCCTGGGTGGCTACACCTTC.

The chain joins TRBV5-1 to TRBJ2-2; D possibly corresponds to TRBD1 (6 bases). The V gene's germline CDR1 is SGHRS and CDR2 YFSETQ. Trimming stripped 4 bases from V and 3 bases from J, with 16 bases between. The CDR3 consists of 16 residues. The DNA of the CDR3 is TGCGCCAGCAGCCTCCAGACAGGAGGAGACACCGGGGAGCTGTTTTTT. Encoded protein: CASSLQTGGDTGELFF.

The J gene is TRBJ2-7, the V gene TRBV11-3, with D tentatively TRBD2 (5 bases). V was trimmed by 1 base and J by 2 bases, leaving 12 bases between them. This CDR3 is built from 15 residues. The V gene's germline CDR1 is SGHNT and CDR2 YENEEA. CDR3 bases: TGTGCCAGCAGCTTAGTGCGGGTACAAACCTACGAGCAGTACTTC. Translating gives CASSLVRVQTYEQYF.

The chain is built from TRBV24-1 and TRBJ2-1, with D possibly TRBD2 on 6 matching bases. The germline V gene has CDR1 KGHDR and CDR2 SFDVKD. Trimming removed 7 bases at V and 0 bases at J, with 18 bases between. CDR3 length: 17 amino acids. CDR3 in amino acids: CATRAKGLTSSYNEQFF. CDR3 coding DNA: TGTGCCACCAGAGCGAAAGGACTAACAAGCTCCTACAATGAGCAGTTCTTC.

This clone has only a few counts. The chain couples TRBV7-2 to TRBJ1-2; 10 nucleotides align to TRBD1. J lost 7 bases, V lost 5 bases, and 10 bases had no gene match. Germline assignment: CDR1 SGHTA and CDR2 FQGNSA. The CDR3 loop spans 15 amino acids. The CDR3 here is CASSPPPGQGSGYTF. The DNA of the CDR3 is TGTGCCAGCAGCCCGCCCCCGGGACAGGGGAGTGGCTACACCTTC.

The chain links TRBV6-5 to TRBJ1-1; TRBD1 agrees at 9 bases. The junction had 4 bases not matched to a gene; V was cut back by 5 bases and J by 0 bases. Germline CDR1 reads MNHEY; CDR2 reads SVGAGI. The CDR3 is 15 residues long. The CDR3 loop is CASSQWTGVNTEAFF. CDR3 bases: TGTGCCAGCAGTCAATGGACAGGGGTGAACACTGAAGCTTTCTTT.

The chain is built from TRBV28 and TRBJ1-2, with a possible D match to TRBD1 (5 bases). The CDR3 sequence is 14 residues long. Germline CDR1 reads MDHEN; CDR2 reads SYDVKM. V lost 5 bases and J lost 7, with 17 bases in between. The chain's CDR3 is CASSGGEGRFGYTF. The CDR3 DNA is TGTGCCAGCAGTGGAGGGGAGGGGCGGTTTGGCTACACCTTC.

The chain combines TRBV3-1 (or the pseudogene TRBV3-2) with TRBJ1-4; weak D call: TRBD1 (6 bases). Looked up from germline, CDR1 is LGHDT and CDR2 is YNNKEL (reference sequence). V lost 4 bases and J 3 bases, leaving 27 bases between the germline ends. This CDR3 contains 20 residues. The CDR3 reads CASSLPFPLERQAANEKLFF. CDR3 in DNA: TGTGCCAGCAGCCTTCCCTTTCCCCTCGAACGACAGGCGGCTAATGAAAAACTGTTTTTT.

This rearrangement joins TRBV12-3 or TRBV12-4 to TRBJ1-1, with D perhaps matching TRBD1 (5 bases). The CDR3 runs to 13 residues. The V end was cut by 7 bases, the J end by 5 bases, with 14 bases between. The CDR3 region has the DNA TGTGCCAGCATGCGCGCGGGGCGGACTGAAGCTTTCTTT. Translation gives CASMRAGRTEAFF.

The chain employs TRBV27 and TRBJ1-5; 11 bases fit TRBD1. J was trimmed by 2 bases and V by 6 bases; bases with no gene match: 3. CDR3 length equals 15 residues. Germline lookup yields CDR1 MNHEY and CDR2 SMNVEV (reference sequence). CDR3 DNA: TGTGCCAGCAGCCTGGGACAGGGGGGCAATCAGCCCCAGCATTTT. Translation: CASSLGQGGNQPQHF.

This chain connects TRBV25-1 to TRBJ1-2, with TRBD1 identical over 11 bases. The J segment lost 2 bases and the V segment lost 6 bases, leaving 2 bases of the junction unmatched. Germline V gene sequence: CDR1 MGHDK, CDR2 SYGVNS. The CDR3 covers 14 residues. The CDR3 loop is CASRWTGGNYGYTF. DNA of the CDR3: TGTGCCAGCAGGTGGACAGGGGGCAACTATGGCTACACCTTC.

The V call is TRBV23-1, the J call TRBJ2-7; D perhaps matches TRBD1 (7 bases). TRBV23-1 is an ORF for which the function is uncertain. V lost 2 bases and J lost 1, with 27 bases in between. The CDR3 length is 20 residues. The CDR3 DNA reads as TGCGCCAGCAGTCAACTGCACACAGGGGAATTCGGGAGTTGGTCCTACGAGCAGTACTTC. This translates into CASSQLHTGEFGSWSYEQYF.

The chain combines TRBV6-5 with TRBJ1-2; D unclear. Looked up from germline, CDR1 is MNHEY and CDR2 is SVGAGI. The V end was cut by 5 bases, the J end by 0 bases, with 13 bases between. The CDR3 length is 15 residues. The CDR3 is CASSQSVEANYGYTF. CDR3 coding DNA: TGTGCCAGCAGTCAGAGTGTCGAGGCTAACTATGGCTACACCTTC.

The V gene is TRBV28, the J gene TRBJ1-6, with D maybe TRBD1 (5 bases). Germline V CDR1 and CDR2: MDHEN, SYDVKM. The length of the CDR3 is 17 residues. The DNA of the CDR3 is TGTGCAAGTATTCCGGGACCTGGGGGGGTAGGGAATTCACCCCTCCACTTT. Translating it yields CASIPGPGGVGNSPLHF.